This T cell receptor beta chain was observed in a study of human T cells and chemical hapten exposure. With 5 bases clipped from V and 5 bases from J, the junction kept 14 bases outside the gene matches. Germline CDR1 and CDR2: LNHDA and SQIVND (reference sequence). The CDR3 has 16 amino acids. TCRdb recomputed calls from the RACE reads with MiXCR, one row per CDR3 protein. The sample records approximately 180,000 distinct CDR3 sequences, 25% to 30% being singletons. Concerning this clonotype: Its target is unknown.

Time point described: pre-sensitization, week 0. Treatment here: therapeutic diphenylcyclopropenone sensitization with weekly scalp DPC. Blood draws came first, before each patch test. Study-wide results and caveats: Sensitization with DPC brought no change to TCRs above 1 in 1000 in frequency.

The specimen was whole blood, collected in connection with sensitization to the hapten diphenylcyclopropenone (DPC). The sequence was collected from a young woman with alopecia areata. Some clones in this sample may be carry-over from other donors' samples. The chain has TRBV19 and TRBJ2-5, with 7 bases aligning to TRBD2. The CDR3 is CASSADPAGYRETQYF. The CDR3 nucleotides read TGTGCCAGTAGTGCCGATCCAGCGGGGTACAGGGAGACCCAGTACTTC.